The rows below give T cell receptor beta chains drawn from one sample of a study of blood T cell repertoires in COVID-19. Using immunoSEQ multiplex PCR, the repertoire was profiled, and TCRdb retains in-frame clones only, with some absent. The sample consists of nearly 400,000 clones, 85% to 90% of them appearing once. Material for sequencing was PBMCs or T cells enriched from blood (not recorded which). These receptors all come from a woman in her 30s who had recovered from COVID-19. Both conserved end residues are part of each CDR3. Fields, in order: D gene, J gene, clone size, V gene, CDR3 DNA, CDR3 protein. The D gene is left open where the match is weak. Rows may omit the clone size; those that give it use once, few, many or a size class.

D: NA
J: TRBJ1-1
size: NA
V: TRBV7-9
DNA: TGTGCCAGCAGCCCCCAGGGTTATTTCACTGAAGCTTTCTTT
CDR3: CASSPQGYFTEAFF

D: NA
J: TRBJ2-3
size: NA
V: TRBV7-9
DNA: TGTGCCAGCAGCTTGTCCAGTGGCCTTGCAGATACGCAGTATTTT
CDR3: CASSLSSGLADTQYF

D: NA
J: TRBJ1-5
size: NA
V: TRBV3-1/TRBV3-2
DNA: TGTGCCAGCAGCCGTAAACAGAATCAGCCCCAGCATTTT
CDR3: CASSRKQNQPQHF

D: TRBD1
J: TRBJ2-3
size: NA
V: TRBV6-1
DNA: TGTGCCAGCAGTGAAGAAGGGACAGGAGATGGTACGCAGTATTTT
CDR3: CASSEEGTGDGTQYF

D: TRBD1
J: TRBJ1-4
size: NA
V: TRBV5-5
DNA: TGTGCCAGCAGCCTGGGACAGGGCCGTGAAAAACTGTTTTTT
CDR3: CASSLGQGREKLFF

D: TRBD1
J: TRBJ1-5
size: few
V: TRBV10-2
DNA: TGCGCCAGCAAAGAGCGGACAGGGGTTAGCAATCAGCCCCAGCATTTT
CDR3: CASKERTGVSNQPQHF

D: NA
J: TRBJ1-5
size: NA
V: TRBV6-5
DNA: TGTGCCAGCAGTTCGATCGCGGAGGGCAATCAGCCCCAGCATTTT
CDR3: CASSSIAEGNQPQHF

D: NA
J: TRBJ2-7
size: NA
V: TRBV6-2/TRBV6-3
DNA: TGTGCCAGCAGTTACAAGTCGGGGGAGCAGTACTTC
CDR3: CASSYKSGEQYF

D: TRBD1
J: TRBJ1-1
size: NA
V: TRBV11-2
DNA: TGTGCCAGCAGCTTAAGCGAGACAGGGTTGAACACTGAAGCTTTCTTT
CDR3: CASSLSETGLNTEAFF

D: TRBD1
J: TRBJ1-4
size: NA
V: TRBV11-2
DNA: TGTGCCAGCAGCTTGGGACAGGGAAGCGAAAAACTGTTTTTT
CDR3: CASSLGQGSEKLFF

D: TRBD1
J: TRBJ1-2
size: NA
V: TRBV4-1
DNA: TGCGCCAGCAGCGCAGGGGGCAGTGGCTATGGCTACACCTTC
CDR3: CASSAGGSGYGYTF

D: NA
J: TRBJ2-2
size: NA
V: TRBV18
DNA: TGTGCCAGCTCACCACCGGCCAGGGTTGGCGGGGAGCTGTTTTTT
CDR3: CASSPPARVGGELFF

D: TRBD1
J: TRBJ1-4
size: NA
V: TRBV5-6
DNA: TGTGCCAGCAGCTTGAATAGAGGGGGCAGCGCAACTAATGAAAAACTGTTTTTT
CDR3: CASSLNRGGSATNEKLFF

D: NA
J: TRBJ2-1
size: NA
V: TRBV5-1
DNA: TGCGCCAGCAGCTTGGGACATCGGGGAGTAGCCAATGAGCAGTTCTTC
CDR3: CASSLGHRGVANEQFF

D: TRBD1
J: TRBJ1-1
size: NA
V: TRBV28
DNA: TGTGCCAGCAGTACAGGGGTGGGAACTGAAGCTTTCTTT
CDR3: CASSTGVGTEAFF

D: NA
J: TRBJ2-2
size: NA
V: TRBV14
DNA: TGTGCCAGCAGCCGGACCAGGGCCGGGGAGCTGTTTTTT
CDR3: CASSRTRAGELFF

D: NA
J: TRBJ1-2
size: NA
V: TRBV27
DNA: TGTGCCAGCAGTTTACGGGGGTCTGGTGGCTACACCTTC
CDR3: CASSLRGSGGYTF

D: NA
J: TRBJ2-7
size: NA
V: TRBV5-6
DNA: TGTGCCAGCAGCTTAGGGGGAGGGGACTCCTACGAGCAGTACTTC
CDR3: CASSLGGGDSYEQYF

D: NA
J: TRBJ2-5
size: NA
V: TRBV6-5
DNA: TGTGCCAGCCGGACATCCCTTTCCCAAGAGACCCAGTACTTC
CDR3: CASRTSLSQETQYF

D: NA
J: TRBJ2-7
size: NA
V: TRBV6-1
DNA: TGTGCCAGCAGTGATGACAGTCCCTACGAGCAGTACTTC
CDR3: CASSDDSPYEQYF

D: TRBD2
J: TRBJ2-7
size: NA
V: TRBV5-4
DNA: TGTGCCAGCAGCTTGAGGGGAGGGCCACAATACGAGCAGTACTTC
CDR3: CASSLRGGPQYEQYF

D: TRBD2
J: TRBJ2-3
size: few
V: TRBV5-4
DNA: TGTGCCAGCAGGACTACTAGCGGGGGCCCAGATACGCAGTATTTT
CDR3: CASRTTSGGPDTQYF

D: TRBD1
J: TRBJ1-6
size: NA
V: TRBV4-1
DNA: TGCGCCAGCAGCCATACAGGGGGGACGGAGGTACGCTTT
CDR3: CASSHTGGTEVRF

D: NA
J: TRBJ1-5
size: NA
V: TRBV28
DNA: TGTGCCAGCAGCCCACGGTTCGGGGGGTTTAGTCAGCCCCAGCATTTT
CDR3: CASSPRFGGFSQPQHF

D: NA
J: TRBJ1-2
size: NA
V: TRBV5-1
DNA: TGCGCCAACAGCCTTGACAGGACTAACTATGGCTACACCTTC
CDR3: CANSLDRTNYGYTF

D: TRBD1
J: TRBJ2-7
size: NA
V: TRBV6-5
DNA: TGTGCCAGCAGACCCGGACAGGGGCACTACGAGCAGTACTTC
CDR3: CASRPGQGHYEQYF

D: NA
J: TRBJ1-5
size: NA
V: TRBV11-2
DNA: TGTGCCAGCAGCTTATTGGCTGCCAGGGGAAGCAATCAGCCCCAGCATTTT
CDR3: CASSLLAARGSNQPQHF

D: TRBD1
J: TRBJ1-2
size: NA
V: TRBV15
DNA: TGTGCCACCGGGGACAGGGCCAACTATGGCTACACCTTC
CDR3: CATGDRANYGYTF

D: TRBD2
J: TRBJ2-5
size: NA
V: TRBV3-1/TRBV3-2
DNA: TGTGCCAGCAGCCTAAGGACTAGCGGGAGGCCCTCCGGTGAGACCCAGTACTTC
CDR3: CASSLRTSGRPSGETQYF

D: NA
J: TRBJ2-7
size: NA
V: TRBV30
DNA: TGTGCCTGGAGTGAACTCGGGGACTACGAGCAGTACTTC
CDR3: CAWSELGDYEQYF

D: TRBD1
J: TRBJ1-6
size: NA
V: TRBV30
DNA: TGTGCCTGGAGAGACAGGGATAAGACCTCACCCCTCCACTTT
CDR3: CAWRDRDKTSPLHF

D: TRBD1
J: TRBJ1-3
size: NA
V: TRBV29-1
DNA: TGCAGCGTATCCTCGCCGCTGGGACAGTCCTCTGGAAACACCATATATTTT
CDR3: CSVSSPLGQSSGNTIYF

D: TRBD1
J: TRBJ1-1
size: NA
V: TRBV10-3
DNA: TGTGCCATCAGGGCACAGGGGGCTGACACTGAAGCTTTCTTT
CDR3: CAIRAQGADTEAFF

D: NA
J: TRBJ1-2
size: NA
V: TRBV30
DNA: TGTGCCTGGAGTGTACGCTGGGAGAGGGGGTGCACCTTC
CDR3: CAWSVRWERGCTF

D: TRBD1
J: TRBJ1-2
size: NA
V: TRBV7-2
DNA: TGTGCCAGCAGCTTACGGGGACAGACAGCTCCCTATGGCTACACCTTC
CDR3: CASSLRGQTAPYGYTF

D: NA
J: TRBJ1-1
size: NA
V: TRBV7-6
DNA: TGTGCCAGCAGCTTAGCTCGGACAAGGGAAGCCAGAGTGAACACTGAAGCTTTCTTT
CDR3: CASSLARTREARVNTEAFF

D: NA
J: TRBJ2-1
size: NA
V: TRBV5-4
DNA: TGTGCCAGCAGCTACGCGGGCGAGCAGTTCTTC
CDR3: CASSYAGEQFF

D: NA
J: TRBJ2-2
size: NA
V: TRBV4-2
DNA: TGTGCCAGCAGCCCCAAGGGGCAGTTTCCTCCCGGGGAGCTGTTTTTT
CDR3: CASSPKGQFPPGELFF

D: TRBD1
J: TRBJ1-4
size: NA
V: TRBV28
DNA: TGTGCCAGCAGTCCCGCCGGGGTTGCAGGGGGGTACGAAAAACTGTTTTTT
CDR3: CASSPAGVAGGYEKLFF

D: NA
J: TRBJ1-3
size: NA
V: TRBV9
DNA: TGTGCCAGCAGCGTAACAGGGTCTGGAAACACCATATATTTT
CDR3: CASSVTGSGNTIYF

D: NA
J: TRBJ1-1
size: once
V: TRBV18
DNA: TGTGCCAGCTCCCGCAACAGGGATGACACTGAAGCTTTCTTT
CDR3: CASSRNRDDTEAFF

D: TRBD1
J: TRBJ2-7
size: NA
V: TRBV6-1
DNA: TGTGCCAGCAGTGAACAGCCCTGGACAGGGAACGAGCAGTACTTC
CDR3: CASSEQPWTGNEQYF

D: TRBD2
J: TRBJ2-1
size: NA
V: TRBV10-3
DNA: TGTGCCATCAGTCTAGCGGGGGGGCCCGATGAGCAGTTCTTC
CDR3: CAISLAGGPDEQFF

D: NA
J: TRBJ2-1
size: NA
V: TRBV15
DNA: TGTGCCACCAGCAGGTCACATAGCGGTGAGCAGTTCTTC
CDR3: CATSRSHSGEQFF

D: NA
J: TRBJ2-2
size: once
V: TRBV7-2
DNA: TGTGCCAGCAGCCGCGACAGAATCAACACCGGGGAGCTGTTTTTT
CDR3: CASSRDRINTGELFF

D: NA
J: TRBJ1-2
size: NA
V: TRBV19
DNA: TGTGCCAGTAGAGACTTCAGCGCTCCGGTTAACTATGGCTACACCTTC
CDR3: CASRDFSAPVNYGYTF

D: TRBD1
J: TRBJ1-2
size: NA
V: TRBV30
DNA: TGTGCCTGGACTTATCAGGGGGACTATGGCTACACCTTC
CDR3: CAWTYQGDYGYTF

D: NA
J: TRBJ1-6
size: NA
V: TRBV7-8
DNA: TGTGCCAGCAGCTTAGACGGTTATAATTCACCCCTCCACTTT
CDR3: CASSLDGYNSPLHF

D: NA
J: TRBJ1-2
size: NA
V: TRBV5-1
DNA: TGCGCCAGCACTCCAGGGGATGGCTATGGCTACACCTTC
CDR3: CASTPGDGYGYTF

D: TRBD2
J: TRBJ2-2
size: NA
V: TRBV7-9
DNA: TGTGCCAGCAGCTTGATGGCGGGAGTAGCCGGGGAGCTGTTTTTT
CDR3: CASSLMAGVAGELFF

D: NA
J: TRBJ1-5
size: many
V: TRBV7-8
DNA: TGTGCCAGCAGCTTGGGACAATCGCAGCCCCAGCATTTT
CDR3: CASSLGQSQPQHF

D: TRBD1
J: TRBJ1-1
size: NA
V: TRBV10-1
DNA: TGCGCCAGCGCCGACAGGGGGGGAACTGAAGCTTTCTTT
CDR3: CASADRGGTEAFF